The next 18 T cell receptor beta chains were all read from a single sample in a study of blood T cells in healthy people across ages. With a J-beta primer mix and a sample-barcoded 5' primer, a second PCR ran about 7 to 12 cycles. MiXCR, run by TCRdb on the 5' RACE reads, gives a single entry per CDR3 protein. Found here are 800,000 to 1,000,000 distinct CDR3 sequences, about 48% of them singletons; the top ten hold over 10%. The sequenced sample consisted of blood. These TCRs come from a man aged 30-40 years in good health.

The V call is TRBV5-1, the J call TRBJ1-2, with D tentatively TRBD1 (5 bases). The CDR3 extends over 14 amino acids. Deletions cut 4 bases from V and 1 base from J, with 11 bases between. The germline V gene encodes CDR1 SGHRS and CDR2 YFSETQ. Here the CDR3 reads CASSGGEGNYGYTF. DNA of the CDR3: TGCGCCAGCAGCGGGGGGGAAGGTAACTATGGCTACACCTTC.

A few counts support this clonotype. This chain connects TRBV3-1 to TRBJ2-1; 12 positions match TRBD2. With 1 base clipped from V and 8 bases from J, the junction kept 6 bases outside the gene matches. Per the germline V gene, CDR1 is LGHDT and CDR2 is YNNKEL (reference sequence). The CDR3 sequence is 16 residues long. The CDR3 nucleotides are TGTGCCAGCAGCCAAGGGGGACTAGCGGGTTTAGATGAGCAGTTCTTC. This sequence encodes CASSQGGLAGLDEQFF.

The V call is TRBV27, the J call TRBJ2-3; D gene ambiguous. The CDR3 runs to 14 residues. CDR1 MNHEY and CDR2 SMNVEV come from the germline V gene (reference sequence). Trimming cost V 0 bases and J 3 bases, with 7 bases left between them. The CDR3 coding sequence is TGTGCCAGCAGTTTATCGGTAACAACAGATACGCAGTATTTT. It specifies CASSLSVTTDTQYF.

There are a few counts of this clonotype. The V and J genes are TRBV12-5 and TRBJ2-1; D gene unclear. From germline, CDR1 is LGHNT and CDR2 FRNRAP. The CDR3 loop spans 11 amino acids. The V gene lost 3 bases and the J gene lost 7 bases, with 4 bases spanning the gap. The CDR3 coding sequence is TGTGCTAGTGGTTTATTAAATGAGCAGTTCTTC. Encoded protein: CASGLLNEQFF.

The chain recombines TRBV2 with TRBJ2-4; no clear D gene. Germline lookup yields CDR1 SNHLY and CDR2 FYNNEI. V lost 3 bases and J 0 bases, leaving 9 bases between the germline ends. This CDR3 is built from 15 residues. The CDR3: CASSDQQLAKNIQYF. CDR3 DNA: TGTGCCAGCAGTGACCAGCAACTAGCCAAAAACATTCAGTACTTC.

The V call is TRBV20-1, the J call TRBJ2-7; D might be TRBD2 (6 bases). Germline CDR1 DFQATT, CDR2 SNEGSKA (reference sequence). This CDR3 is 14 amino acids long. V was shortened by 6 bases and J by 7 bases, with 22 bases between the two germline ends. The CDR3 spells CSAPGEGEVEEQYF. CDR3 coding DNA: TGCAGTGCCCCGGGCGAAGGGGAGGTGGAAGAGCAGTACTTC.

The chain is built from TRBV30 and TRBJ1-2; D unresolved. CDR3 length: 13 residues. V was cut by 4 bases and J by 4 bases, with 13 bases left in between. CDR1 and CDR2 (germline): GTSNPN, SVGIG (reference sequence). CDR3 nucleotide sequence: TGTGCCTGGATGGAGACCTTGGTCTATGGCTACACCTTC. Translating it yields CAWMETLVYGYTF.

This clonotype was observed once. J is TRBJ2-5 and V is TRBV4-1; D gene ambiguous. Germline CDR1 MGHRA, CDR2 YSYEKL. Trimming removed 0 bases from V and 5 bases from J, with 13 bases in between. CDR3 length: 15 amino acids. DNA for the CDR3: TGCGCCAGCAGCCAAGAGGCAGTCGTGCGGGAGACCCAGTACTTC. It codes for CASSQEAVVRETQYF.

This clonotype was counted between two and nine times. V is TRBV29-1 and J is TRBJ1-5; D might be TRBD1 (6 bases). This CDR3 region has 13 residues. Germline loops: CDR1 SQVTM, CDR2 ANQGSEA. V lost 1 base and J 6 bases, leaving 10 bases between the germline ends. The CDR3 loop is CSVEVGGGQPQHF. As DNA, the CDR3 is TGCAGCGTTGAAGTTGGAGGGGGTCAGCCCCAGCATTTT. The full variable domain, in which reference TRBV29-1 and TRBJ1-5 provide the parts outside the CDR3, is SAVISQKPSRDICQRGTSLTIQCQVDSQVTMMFWYRQQPGQSLTLIATANQGSEATYESGFVIDKFPISRPNLTFSTLTVSNMSPEDSSIYLCSVEVGGGQPQHFGDGTRLSIL.

As for this clonotype: A much larger clone differs by one base, so this may be a read error. The chain employs TRBV11-3 and TRBJ2-3; D unresolved. The CDR3 has 12 residues. Trimming pared 8 bases from V and 6 bases from J, leaving 12 bases between. Germline CDR1 and CDR2: SGHNT and YENEEA. This chain's CDR3 is CASGHNWDTQYF. As DNA, the CDR3 is TGTGCCAGCGGCCACAACTGGGATACGCAGTATTTT.

This clonotype was counted a few times. This sequence joins TRBV29-1 and TRBJ2-2; 8 positions match TRBD1. The trim removed 7 bases at V and 0 bases at J, leaving 4 bases unmatched. Germline V gene sequence: CDR1 SQVTM, CDR2 ANQGSEA. The CDR3 is made up of 14 amino acids. The CDR3 coding sequence is TGCAGCGCAGACAGGGGCCCGAACACCGGGGAGCTGTTTTTT. Residues: CSADRGPNTGELFF.

The rearrangement joins TRBV2 to TRBJ1-2, with D hard to call. V lost 2 bases and J 0 bases, leaving 7 bases between the germline ends. Germline V gene lookup returns CDR1 SNHLY and CDR2 FYNNEI. The CDR3 loop spans 14 amino acids. The CDR3 DNA sequence: TGTGCCAGCAGTGAAAGGTGGACTAACTATGGCTACACCTTC. It translates to CASSERWTNYGYTF. Based on the CDR3 plus reference TRBV2 and TRBJ1-2, the full variable domain is EPEVTQTPSHQVTQMGQEVILRCVPISNHLYFYWYRQILGQKVEFLVSFYNNEISEKSEIFDDQFSVERPDGSNFTLKIRSTKLEDSAMYFCASSERWTNYGYTFGSGTRLTVV.

The chain recombines TRBV12-3 or TRBV12-4 with TRBJ1-4; 8 bases are a match to TRBD1. The trim removed 5 bases at V and 6 bases at J, leaving 8 bases unmatched. The CDR3 contains 15 residues. The CDR3: CASSPPGGEDEKLFF. DNA of the CDR3: TGTGCCAGCAGTCCACCAGGGGGCGAAGATGAAAAACTGTTTTTT.

The chain carries TRBV6-5 and TRBJ2-5; a weak D match, TRBD2 (7 bases). The end of the DNA is better explained by TRBJ2-7, so the J call may be wrong. The CDR3 consists of 12 residues. Germline V CDR1 and CDR2: MNHEY, SVGAGI. Here the CDR3 reads CATGGPVYEQYF. The CDR3 nucleotides read TGTGCCACCGGGGGGCCAGTCTACGAGCAGTACTTC.

This clonotype was observed a handful of times. The V call is TRBV12-3 or TRBV12-4, the J call TRBJ2-1, with a tentative D call TRBD2 (6 bases). There are 15 residues in the CDR3. Trimming left V 6 bases short and J 4 bases short, with 16 bases between. CDR3 bases: TGTGCCAGCAGCCGGGAACCGGGAGCGTACAATGAGCAGTTCTTC. Its translation is CASSREPGAYNEQFF.

There are a few counts of this clonotype. Here the CDR3 DNA reads TGTGCCAGCAGTTTGGGGGGGCTGGGCAATGAGCAGTTCTTC. This sequence encodes CASSLGGLGNEQFF. The chain joins TRBV27 to TRBJ2-1, with TRBD2 as a possible D gene (7 bases). Germline V lookup: CDR1 MNHEY, CDR2 SMNVEV (reference sequence). V dropped 3 bases and J dropped 6 bases, with 12 bases sitting between them. The CDR3 sequence is 14 residues long.

The chain recombines TRBV5-5 with TRBJ1-2; 7 bases agree with TRBD1. CDR3 size: 15 residues. In germline, CDR1 is SGHKS, CDR2 YYEKEE (reference sequence). Trimming at V came to 5 bases and at J to 2 bases, leaving 9 bases not matched to a gene. CDR3 residues: CASSWARTGNYGYTF. CDR3 nucleotides: TGTGCCAGCAGTTGGGCAAGGACAGGCAACTATGGCTACACCTTC.

This clonotype turned up a few times. The V gene is TRBV27, the J gene TRBJ2-7, with D unresolved. V lost 2 bases, J lost 2 bases, and 13 bases lay in between. The germline CDR1 and CDR2 sequences are MNHEY and SMNVEV (reference sequence). The CDR3 loop spans 15 amino acids. The CDR3 protein is CASSLGPLGTYEQYF. CDR3 in DNA: TGTGCCAGCAGTTTAGGACCGCTCGGAACCTACGAGCAGTACTTC.